Below are 14 T cell receptor beta chains sequenced from a single sample in a study of T cells expressing NK-cell markers (dated by TCRdb to 2018 to 2020). The library was obtained by 5' RACE. The instrument was an Illumina HiSeq 2000. TCRdb reprocessed the sequencing reads and holds a single record per CDR3 protein sequence, with no DNA. The sample table includes about 540,000 distinct CDR3 sequences. The ten largest make up approximately 3.6% of the sample. Sample: blood T cells: a sorted CD56 or NKG2C T cell subset, CD4+ or CD8+ T cells, or bulk PBMC T cells (not recorded which). The source is a man between 18 and 29 years old in good health. Donor details come from another sample of the same person, matched by shared clones.

The chain employs TRBV7-6 and TRBJ2-3; the TCRdb call, TRBD2, lacks DNA for checking. The CDR3 runs to 15 residues. Per germline, CDR1 SGHVS and CDR2 FNYEAQ. Here the CDR3 reads CASSASGSGTDTQYF. Full variable domain (rest looked up from reference TRBV7-6 and TRBJ2-3): GAGVSQSPRYKVTKRGQDVALRCDPISGHVSLYWYRQALGQGPEFLTYFNYEAQQDKSGLPNDRFSAERPEGSISTLTIQRTEQRDSAMYRCASSASGSGTDTQYFGPGTRLTVL.

This chain's CDR3 is CASSQVTGYGYTF. This chain connects TRBV4-3 to TRBJ1-2. The CDR3 consists of 13 residues. The germline gives CDR1 LGHNA, CDR2 YSLEER.

The V call is TRBV12-3 or TRBV12-4, the J call TRBJ2-5; TCRdb's assignment of TRBD2 cannot be checked, as there is no DNA. The CDR3 contains 18 residues. The CDR3 sequence is CASSLVPPGGAGRGTQYF.

The genes are TRBV12-3 or TRBV12-4 and TRBJ2-1; TCRdb calls TRBD1, which cannot be checked without DNA. The CDR3 length is 14 residues. This CDR3 reads CASGGGISYNEQFF.

The chain couples TRBV7-9 to TRBJ1-1. Germline V lookup: CDR1 SEHNR, CDR2 FQNEAQ (reference sequence). The CDR3 is 13 amino acids. CDR3 sequence reads: CASSLPGFAEAFF. Full variable domain (remainder filled in from reference TRBV7-9 and TRBJ1-1): DTGVSQNPRHKITKRGQNVTFRCDPISEHNRLYWYRQTLGQGPEFLTYFQNEAQLEKSRLLSDRFSAERPKGSFSTLEIQRTEQGDSAMYLCASSLPGFAEAFFGQGTRLTVV.

The rearrangement joins TRBV3-1 to TRBJ2-1. CDR3 length: 15 amino acids. From germline, CDR1 is LGHDT and CDR2 YNNKEL (reference sequence). This CDR3 reads CASSQDISSGNEQFF.

The chain employs TRBV18 and TRBJ2-1; with no DNA, the TCRdb D assignment of TRBD2 cannot be verified. The CDR3 runs 13 residues. Germline V gives CDR1 KGHSH, CDR2 LQKENI. The CDR3 region is CASSPPSKGEQFF. Full variable domain (rest looked up from reference TRBV18 and TRBJ2-1): NAGVMQNPRHLVRRRGQEARLRCSPMKGHSHVYWYRQLPEEGLKFMVYLQKENIIDESGMPKERFSAEFPKEGPSILRIQQVVRGDSAAYFCASSPPSKGEQFFGPGTRLTVL.

V and J are TRBV5-1 and TRBJ1-1. This CDR3 region has 15 residues. CDR1 and CDR2 (germline): SGHRS, YFSETQ. The CDR3 protein is CASSSGTYMNTEAFF.

V usage is TRBV18 and J usage is TRBJ2-2; the TCRdb D gene call, TRBD2, has no DNA to confirm it. Germline CDR1 and CDR2: KGHSH and LQKENI. CDR3 size: 16 residues. The CDR3 sequence: CASSPTTSGKAGELFF.

This rearrangement joins TRBV12-3 or TRBV12-4 to TRBJ2-1; without DNA, the TCRdb call of TRBD1 cannot be checked. The CDR3 extends over 16 amino acids. The CDR3 here is CASSSFKTGSNNEQFF.

The chain couples TRBV6-2 or TRBV6-3 to TRBJ2-7; TCRdb reports TRBD1, a call that lacks DNA to check it against. CDR3 length: 13 amino acids. The germline CDR1 and CDR2 sequences are MNHEY and SVGEGT. The CDR3 here is CASSYGGIYEQYF.

The V and J genes are TRBV7-2 and TRBJ2-7; TCRdb returns TRBD1, unconfirmable since there is no DNA. This CDR3 is built from 13 residues. CDR1 is SGHTA, CDR2 FQGNSA, per germline. The CDR3 sequence: CASSRDSPYEQYF. Together with reference TRBV7-2 and TRBJ2-7, the CDR3 gives the full variable domain: GAGVSQSPSNKVTEKGKDVELRCDPISGHTALYWYRQSLGQGLEFLIYFQGNSAPDKSGLPSDRFSAERTGGSVSTLTIQRTQQEDSAVYLCASSRDSPYEQYFGPGTRLTVT.

The chain employs TRBV28 and TRBJ2-7; TCRdb's D call, TRBD1, is unchecked because there is no DNA. CDR3 length: 13 amino acids. Germline V gene sequence: CDR1 MDHEN, CDR2 SYDVKM. CDR3 protein: CASSLPGEREQYF.

The gene calls are TRBV20-1 and TRBJ2-7; with no DNA, the TCRdb D assignment of TRBD2 cannot be verified. Germline CDR1 and CDR2: DFQATT and SNEGSKA (reference sequence). The CDR3 is made up of 14 amino acids. CDR3 loop: CSATGLADAYEQYF.